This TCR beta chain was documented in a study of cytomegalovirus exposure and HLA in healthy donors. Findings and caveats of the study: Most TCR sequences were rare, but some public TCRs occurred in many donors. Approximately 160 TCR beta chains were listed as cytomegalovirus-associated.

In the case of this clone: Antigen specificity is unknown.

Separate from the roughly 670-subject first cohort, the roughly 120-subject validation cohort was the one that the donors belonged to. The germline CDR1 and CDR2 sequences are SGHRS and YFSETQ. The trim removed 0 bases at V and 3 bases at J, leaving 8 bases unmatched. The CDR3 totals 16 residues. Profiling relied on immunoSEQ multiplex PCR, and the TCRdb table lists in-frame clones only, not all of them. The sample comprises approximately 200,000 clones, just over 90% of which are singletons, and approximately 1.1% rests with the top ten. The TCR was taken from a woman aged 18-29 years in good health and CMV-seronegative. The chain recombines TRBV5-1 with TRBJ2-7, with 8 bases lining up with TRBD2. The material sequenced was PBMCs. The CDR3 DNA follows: TGCGCCAGCAGCTTGGGTGCGCTAGCGGGCCACTACGAGCAGTACTTC. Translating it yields CASSLGALAGHYEQYF.